This T cell receptor (beta chain) was identified in a study of tumor-infiltrating lymphocytes in oesophageal squamous cell carcinoma. CDR1 SGHTA and CDR2 FQGNSA come from the germline V gene. The CDR3 length is 15 residues. The V end was cut by 6 bases, the J end by 0 bases, with 12 bases between. Via MiXCR, TCRdb re-called the PCR reads, giving one row per CDR3 protein. This repertoire shows approximately 12,000 distinct CDR3 sequences, roughly 53% found once; its top ten account for approximately 25%. This TCR was recovered from a male donor with esophageal squamous cell carcinoma. The chain couples TRBV7-2 to TRBJ2-1; the D gene is possibly TRBD1 (6 bases). Sequences were obtained from esophageal tumor tissue. CDR3 protein: CASRTRGSSYNEQFF. Written as DNA, the CDR3 is TGTGCCAGCAGGACAAGGGGGAGCTCCTACAATGAGCAGTTCTTC.